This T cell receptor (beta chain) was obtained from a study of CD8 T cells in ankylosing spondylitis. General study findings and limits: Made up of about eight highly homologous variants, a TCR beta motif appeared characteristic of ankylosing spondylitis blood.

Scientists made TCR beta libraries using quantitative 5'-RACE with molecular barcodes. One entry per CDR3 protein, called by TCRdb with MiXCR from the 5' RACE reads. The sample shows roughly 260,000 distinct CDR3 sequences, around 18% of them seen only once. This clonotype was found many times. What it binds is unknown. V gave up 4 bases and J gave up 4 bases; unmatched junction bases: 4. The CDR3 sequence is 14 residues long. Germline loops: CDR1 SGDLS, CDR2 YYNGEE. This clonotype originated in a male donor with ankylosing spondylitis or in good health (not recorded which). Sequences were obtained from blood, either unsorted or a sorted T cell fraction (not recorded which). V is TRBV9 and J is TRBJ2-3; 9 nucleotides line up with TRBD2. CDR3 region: CASSFSGRADTQYF. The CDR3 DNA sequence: TGTGCCAGCAGCTTTAGCGGGAGAGCAGATACGCAGTATTTT.